The clone carrying this T cell receptor (beta chain) was seen at least ten times. Its cognate antigen is unknown. This CDR3 has 14 residues. The germline gives CDR1 SGHDN, CDR2 FVKESK. V dropped 1 base and J dropped 6 bases, with 13 bases sitting between them. This sample is part of a study of T-cell reconstitution after alpha-beta-depleted transplantation in children. Findings of the study overall: Several patients had high TCRbeta diversity at day 60; it came from surviving recipient T cells and thymic progenitors. The main origin of T-cell counts and diversity one year after transplant was newly produced T cells. The study reportedly traced alpha-beta T cells about two months after transplant to several hundred expanded graft clones.

For TCRbeta, the library was prepared with unique molecular identifiers. A single record per CDR3 protein comes from TCRdb applying MiXCR to the PCR reads. The sample shows 250,000 to 300,000 distinct CDR3 sequences, 11% of them seen only once. The sequence came from a male patient aged 2-10 years who had a stem cell transplant for chronic granulomatous disease, so the T cells may come from the graft donor. The sample consisted of peripheral blood, taken 180 days after TCRalphabeta/CD19-depleted stem cell transplant. The chain recombines TRBV14 with TRBJ2-7; D is perhaps TRBD2 (6 bases). CDR3: CASSQVNGGAEQYF. CDR3 nucleotide sequence: TGTGCCAGCAGCCAAGTTAACGGCGGGGCCGAGCAGTACTTC.